These T cell receptor beta chains were read from a single sample in a study of beta chain features in type 1 diabetes. Produced via immunoSEQ multiplex PCR; TCRdb's table is partial and in-frame only. The sample carries around 340,000 clones, approximately 10% recorded once. Material: central memory CD4+ T cells from blood. These receptors were obtained from a man aged 30-40 years with type 1 diabetes. The CDR3 runs from the conserved cysteine through the conserved F or W. The D gene is left open where the match is weak. Not all rows give a size; the values are once, few, many and, for expanded clones, a class.

d_gene: NA; j_gene: TRBJ2-7; abundance: NA; v_gene: TRBV28; CDR3nt: TGTGCCAGCAGTCCGAGACAGGCCTACGAGCAGTACTTC; CDR3aa: CASSPRQAYEQYF
d_gene: TRBD1; j_gene: TRBJ2-7; abundance: few; v_gene: TRBV6-5; CDR3nt: TGTGCCAGCAACGACCCTCGGACAGGGGCCTACGAGCAGTACTTC; CDR3aa: CASNDPRTGAYEQYF
d_gene: NA; j_gene: TRBJ2-1; abundance: NA; v_gene: TRBV18; CDR3nt: TGTGCCAGCTCACCTAATGACGGTTCCTCCTACAATGAGCAGTTCTTC; CDR3aa: CASSPNDGSSYNEQFF
d_gene: NA; j_gene: TRBJ2-3; abundance: few; v_gene: TRBV25-1; CDR3nt: TGTGCCAGCAGTGACTCGCGTACAGGGTATTTT; CDR3aa: CASSDSRTGYF
d_gene: NA; j_gene: TRBJ2-2; abundance: NA; v_gene: TRBV9; CDR3nt: TGTGCCAGCAGCCGGGGACTCAACGGGGCCGGGGAGCTGTTTTTT; CDR3aa: CASSRGLNGAGELFF
d_gene: TRBD2; j_gene: TRBJ2-3; abundance: NA; v_gene: TRBV6-5; CDR3nt: TGTGCCAGCAGACCTCTAGGGGAGGGAGATACGCAGTATTTT; CDR3aa: CASRPLGEGDTQYF
d_gene: TRBD1; j_gene: TRBJ2-7; abundance: NA; v_gene: TRBV7-9; CDR3nt: TGTGCCAGCACCAAGTCGGACAGGGACTACGAGCAGTACTTC; CDR3aa: CASTKSDRDYEQYF
d_gene: NA; j_gene: TRBJ2-5; abundance: few; v_gene: TRBV6-1; CDR3nt: TGTGCCAGCAGTGACTATAACAGGGCGGAGACCCAGTACTTC; CDR3aa: CASSDYNRAETQYF
d_gene: TRBD1; j_gene: TRBJ1-1; abundance: few; v_gene: TRBV2; CDR3nt: TGTGCCGGACAGGGAATCACTGAAGCTTTCTTT; CDR3aa: CAGQGITEAFF
d_gene: NA; j_gene: TRBJ2-5; abundance: NA; v_gene: TRBV7-2; CDR3nt: TGTGCCAGCAGCTTAGCGTATCCTTTTAGCGCTGGAGAGACCCAGTACTTC; CDR3aa: CASSLAYPFSAGETQYF
d_gene: NA; j_gene: TRBJ1-2; abundance: few; v_gene: TRBV11-2; CDR3nt: TGTGCCAGCAGCGTAAATTCTTGGAGTCAGGGGCAAACCTTC; CDR3aa: CASSVNSWSQGQTF
d_gene: NA; j_gene: TRBJ2-7; abundance: few; v_gene: TRBV29-1; CDR3nt: TGCAGCGCCCCGATTAAAGGGGGTTACTTC; CDR3aa: CSAPIKGGYF
d_gene: NA; j_gene: TRBJ2-5; abundance: NA; v_gene: TRBV7-7; CDR3nt: TGTGCTAGCAGCTTAGCTCAGGGCCAGACCCAGTACTTC; CDR3aa: CASSLAQGQTQYF
d_gene: NA; j_gene: TRBJ2-7; abundance: few; v_gene: TRBV27; CDR3nt: TGTGCCAGCAGGGATAGCTCCTACGAGCAGTACTTC; CDR3aa: CASRDSSYEQYF
d_gene: NA; j_gene: TRBJ1-6; abundance: few; v_gene: TRBV5-1; CDR3nt: TGCGCCAGCAGCTTGGAAGGACCTGATTCACCCCTCCACTTT; CDR3aa: CASSLEGPDSPLHF
d_gene: NA; j_gene: TRBJ2-2; abundance: few; v_gene: TRBV7-9; CDR3nt: TGTGCCAGCAGAGGTGAAAGGGGGGAGCTGTTTTTT; CDR3aa: CASRGERGELFF
d_gene: NA; j_gene: TRBJ2-7; abundance: NA; v_gene: TRBV14; CDR3nt: TGTGCCAGCAGCCAGAGTCAGAGGGGAGGTTACGAGCAGTACTTC; CDR3aa: CASSQSQRGGYEQYF
d_gene: TRBD1; j_gene: TRBJ2-7; abundance: NA; v_gene: TRBV29-1; CDR3nt: TGCAGCGTTGGAGGACAGGGAGCGGCAGACGAGCAGTACTTC; CDR3aa: CSVGGQGAADEQYF
d_gene: NA; j_gene: TRBJ1-6; abundance: few; v_gene: TRBV28; CDR3nt: TGTGCCAGCAGCCACGACACAGGGTGGGGAGGAATCATCCCCCTCCACTTT; CDR3aa: CASSHDTGWGGIIPLHF
d_gene: TRBD2; j_gene: TRBJ2-3; abundance: once; v_gene: TRBV7-9; CDR3nt: TGTGCCAGCAGCCCCTGGGGTGGACTAGCGGGGGCCACAGATACGCAGTATTTT; CDR3aa: CASSPWGGLAGATDTQYF
d_gene: NA; j_gene: TRBJ1-1; abundance: NA; v_gene: TRBV7-2; CDR3nt: TGTGCCAGCAGCTTAGACACTGAAGCTTTCTTT; CDR3aa: CASSLDTEAFF
d_gene: TRBD2; j_gene: TRBJ2-7; abundance: NA; v_gene: TRBV9; CDR3nt: TGTGCCAGCAGCGTAGGGACTAGCGGGGTCTACGAGCAGTACTTC; CDR3aa: CASSVGTSGVYEQYF
d_gene: NA; j_gene: TRBJ1-5; abundance: NA; v_gene: TRBV19; CDR3nt: TGTGCCAGTAGCAGGAGGGGATTGGGCAATCAGCCCCAGCATTTT; CDR3aa: CASSRRGLGNQPQHF
d_gene: NA; j_gene: TRBJ1-6; abundance: NA; v_gene: TRBV5-1; CDR3nt: TGCGCCAGCAGCCCAGAGGGGTCCCGTAATTCACCCCTCCACTTT; CDR3aa: CASSPEGSRNSPLHF
d_gene: NA; j_gene: TRBJ1-1; abundance: few; v_gene: TRBV11-2; CDR3nt: TGTGCCAGCAGCCCTATACAGGGATACACTGAAGCTTTCTTT; CDR3aa: CASSPIQGYTEAFF
d_gene: TRBD1; j_gene: TRBJ1-2; abundance: NA; v_gene: TRBV27; CDR3nt: TGTGCCAGCAGTTTTTGGGGACAGGGAGACTACACCTTC; CDR3aa: CASSFWGQGDYTF
d_gene: TRBD2; j_gene: TRBJ2-5; abundance: many; v_gene: TRBV11-2; CDR3nt: TGTGCCAGCAGCTTAGAGCGGGGGGGCACCGAGACCCAGTACTTC; CDR3aa: CASSLERGGTETQYF
d_gene: TRBD2; j_gene: TRBJ2-3; abundance: many; v_gene: TRBV10-3; CDR3nt: TGTGCCATCAGTGAGTCGGGTCGTGCCGTAGCGGGGCTCGAAACAGATACGCAGTATTTT; CDR3aa: CAISESGRAVAGLETDTQYF
d_gene: TRBD2; j_gene: TRBJ2-1; abundance: many; v_gene: TRBV30; CDR3nt: TGTGCCTGGAGTTTAGGGAGCGGGGGCCCGGCTGAGCAGTTCTTC; CDR3aa: CAWSLGSGGPAEQFF
d_gene: NA; j_gene: TRBJ2-3; abundance: few; v_gene: TRBV2; CDR3nt: TGTGCCAGCAGTGAAAGGACAGCCACAGATACGCAGTATTTT; CDR3aa: CASSERTATDTQYF
d_gene: NA; j_gene: TRBJ1-1; abundance: NA; v_gene: TRBV14; CDR3nt: TGTGCCAGCAGCCAAAATCCTCTAGCGCAAGCTTTCTTT; CDR3aa: CASSQNPLAQAFF
d_gene: NA; j_gene: TRBJ1-2; abundance: few; v_gene: TRBV7-9; CDR3nt: TGTGCCAGCAGCTTAGAGATGAACTATGGCTACACCTTC; CDR3aa: CASSLEMNYGYTF
d_gene: NA; j_gene: TRBJ1-2; abundance: NA; v_gene: TRBV19; CDR3nt: TGTGCCAGTAGTATCCTCCCCCCTACAGGACACTATGGCTACACCTTC; CDR3aa: CASSILPPTGHYGYTF
d_gene: TRBD2; j_gene: TRBJ2-7; abundance: many; v_gene: TRBV5-6; CDR3nt: TGTGCCAGCAGCTTCCCGGGACTAGGGCTCTACGAGCAGTACTTC; CDR3aa: CASSFPGLGLYEQYF
d_gene: NA; j_gene: TRBJ2-1; abundance: NA; v_gene: TRBV11-3; CDR3nt: TGTGCCAGCAGCTTCCTACAGGGCTATGAGCAGTTCTTC; CDR3aa: CASSFLQGYEQFF
d_gene: NA; j_gene: TRBJ2-3; abundance: few; v_gene: TRBV7-2; CDR3nt: TGTGCCAGCAGCTTCCTTAGCGGCCTGTCAGATACGCAGTATTTT; CDR3aa: CASSFLSGLSDTQYF
d_gene: NA; j_gene: TRBJ2-7; abundance: few; v_gene: TRBV7-2; CDR3nt: TGTGCCAGCAGCACGGCAGTGGGCTCCTACGAGCAGTACTTC; CDR3aa: CASSTAVGSYEQYF
d_gene: NA; j_gene: TRBJ1-1; abundance: NA; v_gene: TRBV18; CDR3nt: TGTGCCAGCTCACCAGGGACGGGAATGAACACTGAAGCTTTCTTT; CDR3aa: CASSPGTGMNTEAFF
d_gene: NA; j_gene: TRBJ2-4; abundance: NA; v_gene: TRBV28; CDR3nt: TGTGCCAGCAGTTTCCCACCGGACAGACCAGCCAAAAACATTCAGTACTTC; CDR3aa: CASSFPPDRPAKNIQYF
d_gene: TRBD1; j_gene: TRBJ2-1; abundance: NA; v_gene: TRBV6-6; CDR3nt: TGTGCCAGCAGTTACTCGGGACAGAACAGAAATGAGCAGTTCTTC; CDR3aa: CASSYSGQNRNEQFF
d_gene: TRBD1; j_gene: TRBJ2-3; abundance: NA; v_gene: TRBV14; CDR3nt: TGTGCCAGCAGCCTCTTAGGGACAGGGACAGATACGCAGTATTTT; CDR3aa: CASSLLGTGTDTQYF
d_gene: TRBD2; j_gene: TRBJ2-6; abundance: NA; v_gene: TRBV11-2; CDR3nt: TGTGCCAGCAGCTACCGGGGGGGCGCCGGGGCCAACGTCCTGACTTTC; CDR3aa: CASSYRGGAGANVLTF
d_gene: NA; j_gene: TRBJ1-1; abundance: few; v_gene: TRBV20-1; CDR3nt: TGCAGTGCTAGTAGCACTGAAGCTTTCTTT; CDR3aa: CSASSTEAFF
d_gene: NA; j_gene: TRBJ2-7; abundance: NA; v_gene: TRBV23-1; CDR3nt: TGCGCCAGCAGTCAACCAGAGGGCCTATACGAGCAGTACTTC; CDR3aa: CASSQPEGLYEQYF
d_gene: NA; j_gene: TRBJ1-3; abundance: few; v_gene: TRBV6-5; CDR3nt: TGTGCCAGCAGTACCACCTTCAAGTCTGGAAACACCATATATTTT; CDR3aa: CASSTTFKSGNTIYF
d_gene: TRBD1; j_gene: TRBJ2-2; abundance: NA; v_gene: TRBV7-8; CDR3nt: TGTGCCAGCAGCTGGGGACAGGGGTTAAACACCGGGGAGCTGTTTTTT; CDR3aa: CASSWGQGLNTGELFF
d_gene: TRBD1; j_gene: TRBJ1-2; abundance: few; v_gene: TRBV5-1; CDR3nt: TGCGCCAGCAGCTTGGTCCCGGGACAGGGTGATGGCTACACCTTC; CDR3aa: CASSLVPGQGDGYTF
d_gene: TRBD1; j_gene: TRBJ2-1; abundance: NA; v_gene: TRBV18; CDR3nt: TGTGCCAGCTCACCAGGGACAGCTTACAATGAGCAGTTCTTC; CDR3aa: CASSPGTAYNEQFF
d_gene: TRBD2; j_gene: TRBJ2-3; abundance: few; v_gene: TRBV5-1; CDR3nt: TGCGCCAGCAGAGGCGGGGGACCGGGCACAGATACGCAGTATTTT; CDR3aa: CASRGGGPGTDTQYF
d_gene: NA; j_gene: TRBJ2-3; abundance: NA; v_gene: TRBV9; CDR3nt: TGTGCCAGCAGCCCCCCGAAGGGCTCTAGCACAGATACGCAGTATTTT; CDR3aa: CASSPPKGSSTDTQYF